This record concerns one T cell receptor (beta chain) sequence. Its antigen has not been determined. No per-base quality is available; no much larger clone lies one base away. The immunoSEQ Assay, a bias-controlled multiplex PCR, was used to amplify TCRbeta CDR3 regions from genomic DNA. On the study's bioinformatics: Within the assay, amplification of reference gene primers was used to estimate how many nucleated cells each sample contained. Sequence reads were collapsed and filtered to measure the absolute abundance of every unique TCRbeta CDR3 rearrangement. For each sample, productive Simpson clonality was calculated by taking the square root of Simpson's diversity index across productive rearrangements. TCRdb stores this immuneACCESS table with in-frame sequences only. Part of the clones is absent; in the studies checked, under half of the shortfall reflects unresolved V genes, and no reason is known for the rest. From that table come the V and J calls and clone size; the DNA was used to work out D and trimming. The sample table holds about 99,000 clones, of which about 86% were seen once. The ten biggest clones cover 10% to 15% of the sample.

Whole blood was collected in K2EDTA tubes by collaborating institutions according to the institutions' own protocols. For TCRbeta analysis, collaborators shipped samples as frozen whole blood, isolated PBMCs, or DNA extracted from either of those sample types. The sample belongs to a study of blood T cell repertoires in COVID-19 (dated by TCRdb to the early 2020s). General notes on the study: Samples from collaborators originated in the United States, Italy and Spain and spanned both the acute and convalescent phases of COVID-19. The samples were drawn from two sources: the first 160 participants of the ongoing ImmuneRACE study, and 1,254 subjects contributed by 6 global collaborators. The material from the prospective study consisted of cDNA or gDNA derived from T cells, B-cell-depleted T cells, or PBMCs. Sample metadata almost always included a de-identified subject ID, COVID-19 status, age in years and sex. Subjects who had been exposed to COVID-19, were actively infected with it, or had recovered from it provided the deeply sampled blood TCRbeta repertoires that made up the dataset. The repertoires were made available in a free public database intended to serve as a resource for research on the immune response to SARS-CoV-2. Where available, HLA class I and class II types were obtained from metadata supplied by the sample provider rather than from assay-based typing. Broader findings and caveats from the paper: Clinical and demographic metadata were provided uncurated, with the amount varying by source and participant.

V ends up 7 bases short and J 7 bases short, with an unmatched junction base count of 16. Reading from cysteine to phenylalanine, the CDR3 counts 15 amino acids. Only CDR3 DNA is held: 45 bases, read in frame from base 1. In the germline V gene, CDR1 corresponds to SGDLS and CDR2 to YYNGEE. Rearrangement joined TRBV9 to TRBJ2-5; 7 junctional bases match TRBD1. The TCR comes from a woman aged 55-69 years in a cohort sampled during active or convalescent COVID-19. The source material was peripheral blood. The DNA sequence is given as TGTGCCAGCTCCTTTTGGCAGGGGGACGTAGGGACCCAGTACTTC. This codes for CASSFWQGDVGTQYF. Joined to the reference TRBV9 and TRBJ2-5 proteins, this CDR3 gives the full variable domain: DSGVTQTPKHLITATGQRVTLRCSPRSGDLSVYWYQQSLDQGLQFLIQYYNGEERAKGNILERFSAQQFPDLHSELNLSSLELGDSALYFCASSFWQGDVGTQYFGPGTRLLVL.